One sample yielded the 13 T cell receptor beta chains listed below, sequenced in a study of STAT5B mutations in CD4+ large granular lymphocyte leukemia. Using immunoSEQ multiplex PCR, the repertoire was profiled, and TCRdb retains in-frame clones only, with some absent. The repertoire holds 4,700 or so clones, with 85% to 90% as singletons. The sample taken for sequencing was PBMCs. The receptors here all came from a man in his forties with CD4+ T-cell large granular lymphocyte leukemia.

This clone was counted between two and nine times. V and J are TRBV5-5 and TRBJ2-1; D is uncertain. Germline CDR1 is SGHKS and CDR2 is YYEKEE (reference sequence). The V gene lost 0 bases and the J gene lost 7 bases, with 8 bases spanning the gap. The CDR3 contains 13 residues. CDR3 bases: TGTGCCAGCAGCTTGGCATCGGAAAATGAGCAGTTCTTC. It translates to CASSLASENEQFF.

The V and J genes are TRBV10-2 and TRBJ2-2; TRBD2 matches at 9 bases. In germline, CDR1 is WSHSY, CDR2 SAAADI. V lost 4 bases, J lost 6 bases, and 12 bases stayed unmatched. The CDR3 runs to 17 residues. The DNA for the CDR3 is TGCGCCAGCAGTGGATCCTTCGGACTAGCGCTACCCGGGGAGCTGTTTTTT. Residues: CASSGSFGLALPGELFF.

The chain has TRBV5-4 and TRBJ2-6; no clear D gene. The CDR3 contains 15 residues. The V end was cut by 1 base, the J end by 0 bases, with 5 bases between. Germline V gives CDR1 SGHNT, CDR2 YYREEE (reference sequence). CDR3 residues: CASSLYSSGANVLTF. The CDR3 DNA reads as TGTGCCAGCAGCTTGTACAGCTCTGGGGCCAACGTCCTGACTTTC.

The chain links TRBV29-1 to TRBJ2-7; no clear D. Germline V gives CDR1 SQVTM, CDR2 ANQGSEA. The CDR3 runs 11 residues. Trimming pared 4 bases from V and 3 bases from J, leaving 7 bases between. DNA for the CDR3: TGCAGCGTTGCGAATAACTACGAGCAGTACTTC. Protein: CSVANNYEQYF.

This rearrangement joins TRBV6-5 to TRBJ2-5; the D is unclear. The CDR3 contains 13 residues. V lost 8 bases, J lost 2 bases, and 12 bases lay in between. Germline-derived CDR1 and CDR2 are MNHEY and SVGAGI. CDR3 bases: TGTGCCAGCTCCCCGCAGCTACAAGAGACCCAGTACTTC. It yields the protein CASSPQLQETQYF.

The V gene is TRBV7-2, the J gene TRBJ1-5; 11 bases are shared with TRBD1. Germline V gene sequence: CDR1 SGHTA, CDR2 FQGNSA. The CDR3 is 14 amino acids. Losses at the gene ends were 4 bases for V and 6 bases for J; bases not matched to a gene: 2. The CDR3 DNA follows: TGTGCCAGCAGCTGGGACAGGGGGGGTCAGCCCCAGCATTTT. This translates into CASSWDRGGQPQHF. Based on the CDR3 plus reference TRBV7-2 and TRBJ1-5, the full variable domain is GAGVSQSPSNKVTEKGKDVELRCDPISGHTALYWYRQSLGQGLEFLIYFQGNSAPDKSGLPSDRFSAERTGGSVSTLTIQRTQQEDSAVYLCASSWDRGGQPQHFGDGTRLSIL.

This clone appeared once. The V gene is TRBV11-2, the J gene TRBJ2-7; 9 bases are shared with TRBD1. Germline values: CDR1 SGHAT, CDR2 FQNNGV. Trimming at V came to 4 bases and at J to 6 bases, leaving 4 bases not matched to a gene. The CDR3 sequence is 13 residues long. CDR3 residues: CASSYRGLFEQYF. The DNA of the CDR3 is TGTGCCAGCAGCTACAGGGGGCTTTTCGAGCAGTACTTC.

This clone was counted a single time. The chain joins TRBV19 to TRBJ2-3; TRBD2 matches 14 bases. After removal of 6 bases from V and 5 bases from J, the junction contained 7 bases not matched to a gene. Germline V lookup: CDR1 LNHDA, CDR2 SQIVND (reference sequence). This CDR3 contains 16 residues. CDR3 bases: TGTGCCAGTAGGGGGAGGACTAGCGGGGGGATAGATACGCAGTATTTT. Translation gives CASRGRTSGGIDTQYF.

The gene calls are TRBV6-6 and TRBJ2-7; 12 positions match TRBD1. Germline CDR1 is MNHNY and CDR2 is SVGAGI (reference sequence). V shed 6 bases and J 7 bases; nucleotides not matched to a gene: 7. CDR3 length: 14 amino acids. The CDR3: CASSLGQGAREQYF. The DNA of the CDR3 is TGTGCCAGCAGCCTGGGACAGGGGGCGCGAGAGCAGTACTTC.

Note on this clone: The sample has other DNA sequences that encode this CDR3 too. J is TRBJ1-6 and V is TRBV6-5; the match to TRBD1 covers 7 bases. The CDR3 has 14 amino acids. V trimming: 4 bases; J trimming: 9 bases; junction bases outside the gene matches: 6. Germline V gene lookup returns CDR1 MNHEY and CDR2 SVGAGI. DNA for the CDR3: TGTGCCAGCAGTTCCGACAGGGTCGGTTCACCCCTCCACTTT. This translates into CASSSDRVGSPLHF.

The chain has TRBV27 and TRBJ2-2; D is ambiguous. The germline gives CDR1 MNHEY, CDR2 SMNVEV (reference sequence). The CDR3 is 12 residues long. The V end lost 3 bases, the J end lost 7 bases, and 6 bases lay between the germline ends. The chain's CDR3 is CASSLPGGELFF. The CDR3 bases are TGTGCCAGCAGTTTGCCGGGCGGGGAGCTGTTTTTT.

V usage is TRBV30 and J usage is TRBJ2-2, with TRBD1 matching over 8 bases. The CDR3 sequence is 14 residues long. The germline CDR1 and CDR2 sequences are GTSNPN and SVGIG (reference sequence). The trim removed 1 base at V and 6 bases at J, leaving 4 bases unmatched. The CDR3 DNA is TGTGCCTGGAGTGGCAGGGGGCTAGCCGGGGAGCTGTTTTTT. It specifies CAWSGRGLAGELFF.

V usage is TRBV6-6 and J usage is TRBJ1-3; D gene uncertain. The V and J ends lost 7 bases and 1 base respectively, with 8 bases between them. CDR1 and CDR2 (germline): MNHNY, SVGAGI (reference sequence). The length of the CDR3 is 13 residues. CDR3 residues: CASIGRSGNTIYF. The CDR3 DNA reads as TGTGCCAGCATCGGAAGATCTGGAAACACCATATATTTT.